These 18 T cell receptor beta chains share one sample of origin, sequenced in a study of blood T cell repertoires in COVID-19. Generated by immunoSEQ multiplex PCR, the TCRdb table keeps only in-frame clones and is missing some. This sample has some 390,000 clones, with 70% to 90% found just once. Material: peripheral blood. The receptors stem from a human donor in a cohort sampled during active COVID-19.

The J gene is TRBJ2-6, the V gene TRBV24-1; the D gene is possibly TRBD2 (7 bases). Trimming took off 10 bases at V and 3 bases at J, with 9 bases between the two ends. The CDR3 is made up of 13 amino acids. Germline V gene sequence: CDR1 KGHDR, CDR2 SFDVKD. CDR3 coding DNA: TGTGCCACAGGGGGGGTTGGGGCCAACGTCCTGACTTTC. Amino acid sequence: CATGGVGANVLTF.

V is TRBV19 and J is TRBJ2-6; D perhaps matches TRBD1 (5 bases). Between the trimmed V and J ends, which lost 5 bases and 4 bases, there was a span of 9 bases. The V gene's germline CDR1 is LNHDA and CDR2 SQIVND (reference sequence). The CDR3 contains 14 residues. The CDR3: CASSPRQGANVLTF. In DNA, the CDR3 is TGTGCCAGTAGTCCAAGACAGGGGGCCAACGTCCTGACTTTC.

The chain joins TRBV15 to TRBJ2-1, with D possibly being TRBD2 (6 bases). CDR1 is LNHNV, CDR2 YYDKDF, per germline (reference sequence). The CDR3 sequence is 17 residues long. Trimming cost V 0 bases and J 1 base, with 13 bases left between them. CDR3 sequence: CATSREGGGASYNEQFF. The CDR3 DNA is TGTGCCACCAGCAGAGAGGGCGGCGGGGCTTCCTACAATGAGCAGTTCTTC.

The chain is built from TRBV12-3 or TRBV12-4 and TRBJ1-5; D possibly corresponds to TRBD1 (6 bases). Between the trimmed V and J ends, which lost 5 bases and 7 bases, there was a span of 12 bases. The CDR3 loop spans 13 amino acids. CDR3 in DNA: TGTGCCAGCAGTGGGGGGGCTTGGCAGCCCCAGCATTTT. Its protein is CASSGGAWQPQHF.

This chain joins TRBV27 and TRBJ2-1, with TRBD1 matching 10 bases. This CDR3 region has 15 residues. Germline assignment: CDR1 MNHEY and CDR2 SMNVEV (reference sequence). Trimming at V came to 2 bases and at J to 7 bases, leaving 5 bases not matched to a gene. CDR3 nucleotides: TGTGCCAGCAGTTTAGGGACAGGGGTCTATAATGAGCAGTTCTTC. Its translation is CASSLGTGVYNEQFF.

The J gene is TRBJ2-5, the V gene TRBV14; D is uncertain. The ends were cut back, 0 bases at V and 4 bases at J, with 9 bases in the middle. The germline V gene encodes CDR1 SGHDN and CDR2 FVKESK. This CDR3 comprises 14 residues. CDR3 nucleotides: TGTGCCAGCAGCCAAGATATGGCGGCAGAGACCCAGTACTTC. Translated: CASSQDMAAETQYF.

In nucleotides, the CDR3 is TGTGCCAGCAGCTTAGGCGGAGCGGGAGGAGAGACCCAGTACTTC. It codes for CASSLGGAGGETQYF. The chain has TRBV7-9 and TRBJ2-5; 9 bases agree with TRBD2. Germline values: CDR1 SEHNR, CDR2 FQNEAQ (reference sequence). The junction had 4 bases not matched to a gene; V was cut back by 1 base and J by 4 bases. This CDR3 contains 15 residues.

The gene calls are TRBV19 and TRBJ2-2; TRBD2 agrees at 8 bases. This CDR3 is 16 amino acids long. The J segment lost 2 bases and the V segment lost 3 bases, leaving 5 bases of the junction unmatched. From germline, CDR1 is LNHDA and CDR2 SQIVND (reference sequence). The CDR3 nucleotides read TGTGCCAGTAGTATTCCGGGAGGGCCCAACACCGGGGAGCTGTTTTTT. Encoded protein: CASSIPGGPNTGELFF.

J is TRBJ1-1 and V is TRBV5-1; D is uncertain. Looked up from germline, CDR1 is SGHRS and CDR2 is YFSETQ. The CDR3 extends over 16 amino acids. V gave up 4 bases and J gave up 1 base, with 17 bases separating them. CDR3 region: CASSLSGPHRNTEAFF. As DNA, the CDR3 is TGCGCCAGCAGCCTTTCAGGCCCTCACCGGAACACTGAAGCTTTCTTT. Complete variable domain (other parts from reference TRBV5-1 and TRBJ1-1): KAGVTQTPRYLIKTRGQQVTLSCSPISGHRSVSWYQQTPGQGLQFLFEYFSETQRNKGNFPGRFSGRQFSNSRSEMNVSTLELGDSALYLCASSLSGPHRNTEAFFGQGTRLTVV.

This chain uses TRBV5-8 with TRBJ2-1; D may be TRBD1 (6 bases). CDR1 and CDR2 from the germline V gene are SGHTS and YDEGEE. The germline V and J ends were trimmed by 3 bases and 0 bases, with 10 bases remaining between them. This CDR3 has 15 residues. As DNA, the CDR3 is TGTGCCAGCAGCTGGGGGCAGGGCTCCTACAATGAGCAGTTCTTC. It yields the protein CASSWGQGSYNEQFF.

The V call is TRBV11-2, the J call TRBJ2-1, with TRBD1 identical over 9 bases. Germline-derived CDR1 and CDR2 are SGHAT and FQNNGV. The CDR3 spans 15 residues. V dropped 6 bases and J dropped 7; count of bases not matched to a gene: 10. The CDR3 region is CASSWGGQGYNEQFF. The CDR3 DNA is TGTGCCAGCAGTTGGGGGGGACAGGGCTATAATGAGCAGTTCTTC.

The V call is TRBV2, the J call TRBJ1-3, with TRBD1 as a possible D gene (6 bases). V gave up 7 bases and J gave up 2 bases, with 12 bases separating them. CDR3 length: 14 residues. Germline V CDR1 and CDR2: SNHLY, FYNNEI. In nucleotides, the CDR3 is TGTGCCAGCAAAGGGACACCACCTGGAAACACCATATATTTT. Amino acids: CASKGTPPGNTIYF.

V is TRBV6-5 and J is TRBJ2-5; possible D gene TRBD1, 6 bases. The CDR3 spans 15 residues. Per the germline V gene, CDR1 is MNHEY and CDR2 is SVGAGI. V dropped 0 bases and J dropped 1 base, with 9 bases sitting between them. CDR3 in amino acids: CASSYSRGTQETQYF. Here the CDR3 DNA reads TGTGCCAGCAGTTACTCGAGGGGGACCCAAGAGACCCAGTACTTC.

The chain recombines TRBV10-2 with TRBJ2-7; TRBD2 matches at 10 bases. The CDR3 consists of 15 residues. The V gene end was trimmed by 6 bases and the J gene end by 0 bases; junction bases not matched to a gene: 5. The V gene's germline CDR1 is WSHSY and CDR2 SAAADI. The CDR3 DNA reads as TGCGCCAGCAGAAGACTAGCGGGTTACTCCTACGAGCAGTACTTC. Translating it yields CASRRLAGYSYEQYF.

The CDR3 bases are TGTGCCACCAGTGATTTTGCTGCTGGAGGGAGCTCCTACAATGAGCAGTTCTTC. Protein product: CATSDFAAGGSSYNEQFF. The genes are TRBV24-1 and TRBJ2-1; weak D call: TRBD2 (6 bases). V lost 1 base and J lost 0, with 15 bases in between. Germline lookup yields CDR1 KGHDR and CDR2 SFDVKD. The CDR3 has 18 amino acids.

This chain links TRBV27 with TRBJ1-1, with 8 nucleotides matching TRBD1. The germline V gene encodes CDR1 MNHEY and CDR2 SMNVEV (reference sequence). Losses at the gene ends were 5 bases for V and 4 bases for J; bases not matched to a gene: 6. This CDR3 comprises 14 residues. The CDR3 is CASSLNRGGTEAFF. DNA of the CDR3: TGTGCCAGCAGTCTCAACAGGGGGGGCACTGAAGCTTTCTTT.

V is TRBV5-6 and J is TRBJ1-3; D is unclear. The germline V gene has CDR1 SGHDT and CDR2 YYEEEE. V lost 0 bases to trimming and J lost 6 bases, with 7 bases between them. The CDR3 spans 13 residues. The CDR3 bases are TGTGCCAGCAGCTTGGCGGGAGTAAACACCATATATTTT. Protein: CASSLAGVNTIYF.

This clone occurred a few times. The J gene is TRBJ1-5, the V gene TRBV4-1; the D is unclear. The germline V gene has CDR1 MGHRA and CDR2 YSYEKL. The CDR3 length is 16 residues. V dropped 1 base and J dropped 2 bases, with 12 bases sitting between them. The CDR3: CASSQGARRGNQPQHF. In DNA, the CDR3 is TGCGCCAGCAGCCAAGGGGCCAGGAGGGGCAATCAGCCCCAGCATTTT.